This is a list of T cell receptor beta chains from one sample in a study of identical twins. One entry per CDR3 protein, called by TCRdb with MiXCR from the 5' RACE reads. The table lists about 690,000 distinct CDR3 sequences, 21% of them singletons, with 4% to 4.5% in the top ten. This sample was shared with a second study, whose subject was T cells expressing NK-cell markers.

The sample taken for sequencing was PBMCs. Every receptor here comes from a woman between 18 and 29 years old in good health. Both conserved end residues are part of each CDR3. The D gene is left open where the match is weak. Size is stated for part of the rows, as once, few or many counts, or as a class when the clone is expanded.

D: NA
J: TRBJ2-7
V: TRBV20-1
size: NA
length: 12
CDR3: CSGVKLGNEQYF
DNA: TGCAGTGGGGTGAAATTAGGGAACGAGCAGTACTTC

D: TRBD2
J: TRBJ2-3
V: TRBV7-8
size: NA
length: 16
CDR3: CASSLVSTSGRDTQYF
DNA: TGTGCCAGCAGCTTAGTTTCGACTAGCGGGCGCGATACGCAGTATTTT

D: TRBD1
J: TRBJ2-1
V: TRBV10-2
size: NA
length: 12
CDR3: CASTPQGNEQFF
DNA: TGCGCCAGCACCCCACAGGGGAATGAGCAGTTCTTC

D: NA
J: TRBJ1-2
V: TRBV6-1
size: NA
length: 16
CDR3: CASSPYDTGLASGYTF
DNA: TGTGCCAGCAGCCCCTATGACACAGGGCTTGCCAGTGGCTACACCTTC

D: NA
J: TRBJ1-5
V: TRBV10-3
size: few
length: 16
CDR3: CAISESSQGGNQPQHF
DNA: TGTGCCATCAGTGAGTCTAGTCAGGGAGGCAATCAGCCCCAGCATTTT

D: TRBD2
J: TRBJ2-3
V: TRBV6-4
size: NA
length: 20
CDR3: CASSPGQGGWLAGGPDTQYF
DNA: TGTGCCAGCAGTCCCGGACAGGGCGGCTGGCTAGCGGGGGGCCCAGATACGCAGTATTTT

D: TRBD2
J: TRBJ2-3
V: TRBV7-9
size: NA
length: 15
CDR3: CASSPREGSTDTQYF
DNA: TGTGCCAGCAGCCCCCGGGAGGGAAGCACAGATACGCAGTATTTT

D: NA
J: TRBJ2-5
V: TRBV5-5
size: many
length: 14
CDR3: CASSLAITQETQYF
DNA: TGTGCCAGCAGCTTGGCTATAACGCAAGAGACCCAGTACTTC

D: NA
J: TRBJ1-1
V: TRBV12-3/TRBV12-4
size: NA
length: 13
CDR3: CASSPTGRLEAFF
DNA: TGTGCCAGCAGTCCCACGGGAAGACTAGAAGCTTTCTTT

D: NA
J: TRBJ2-3
V: TRBV20-1
size: few
length: 14
CDR3: CSASASSRTDTQYF
DNA: TGCAGTGCGAGCGCTAGCTCCCGCACAGATACGCAGTATTTT

D: TRBD1
J: TRBJ2-7
V: TRBV9
size: NA
length: 14
CDR3: CASSDGTGLDEQYF
DNA: TGTGCCAGCAGCGACGGGACAGGTCTCGACGAGCAGTACTTC

D: NA
J: TRBJ1-1
V: TRBV14
size: NA
length: 13
CDR3: CASSPYRAAEAFF
DNA: TGTGCCAGCAGCCCGTACCGGGCGGCTGAAGCTTTCTTT

D: NA
J: TRBJ2-6
V: TRBV6-5
size: NA
length: 14
CDR3: CASSFSPGANVLTF
DNA: TGTGCCAGCAGTTTCTCCCCTGGGGCCAACGTCCTGACTTTC

D: NA
J: TRBJ1-4
V: TRBV27
size: few
length: 14
CDR3: CASSWTATNEKLFF
DNA: TGTGCCAGCAGCTGGACAGCAACTAATGAAAAACTGTTTTTT

D: NA
J: TRBJ2-1
V: TRBV11-2
size: once
length: 15
CDR3: CASSFRQGLLNEQFF
DNA: TGTGCCAGCAGCTTCCGGCAGGGGCTCCTCAATGAGCAGTTCTTC

D: NA
J: TRBJ2-2
V: TRBV12-3/TRBV12-4
size: NA
length: 17
CDR3: CASSYPEWGQNTGELFF
DNA: TGTGCCAGCAGTTATCCGGAGTGGGGGCAGAACACCGGGGAGCTGTTTTTT

D: NA
J: TRBJ2-1
V: TRBV9
size: few
length: 12
CDR3: CASSEQGGEQFF
DNA: TGTGCCAGCAGCGAACAGGGAGGCGAGCAGTTCTTC

D: TRBD1
J: TRBJ2-3
V: TRBV19
size: NA
length: 13
CDR3: CATLGTVSDTQYF
DNA: TGTGCCACCCTAGGGACAGTCAGTGATACGCAGTATTTT

D: TRBD1
J: TRBJ2-3
V: TRBV5-6
size: NA
length: 16
CDR3: CASSSRLGTATDTQYF
DNA: TGTGCCAGCAGCTCCCGCCTGGGGACAGCAACAGATACGCAGTATTTT

D: TRBD1
J: TRBJ2-3
V: TRBV20-1
size: few
length: 12
CDR3: CSARDRLDTQYF
DNA: TGCAGTGCGAGGGACAGATTGGATACGCAGTATTTT

D: TRBD1
J: TRBJ2-7
V: TRBV29-1
size: NA
length: 13
CDR3: CSVRQGPTYEQYF
DNA: TGCAGCGTACGACAGGGTCCGACCTACGAGCAGTACTTC

D: TRBD1
J: TRBJ1-1
V: TRBV10-3
size: NA
length: 14
CDR3: CAITPDRAGTEAFF
DNA: TGTGCCATCACCCCGGACAGGGCGGGCACTGAAGCTTTCTTT

D: TRBD2
J: TRBJ2-3
V: TRBV20-1
size: few
length: 15
CDR3: CSARRSSGNRDTQYF
DNA: TGCAGTGCTAGAAGGTCTAGCGGGAATAGAGATACGCAGTATTTT

D: NA
J: TRBJ2-5
V: TRBV20-1
size: few
length: 12
CDR3: CSATSDQETQYF
DNA: TGCAGTGCTACTAGCGACCAAGAGACCCAGTACTTC

D: NA
J: TRBJ2-7
V: TRBV5-1
size: few
length: 14
CDR3: CASSLEPEGREQYF
DNA: TGCGCCAGCAGCTTGGAGCCGGAAGGGCGGGAGCAGTACTTC

D: TRBD2
J: TRBJ2-3
V: TRBV12-3/TRBV12-4
size: many
length: 14
CDR3: CASSLVAGLDTQYF
DNA: TGTGCCAGCAGTTTGGTAGCGGGGCTAGATACGCAGTATTTT

D: NA
J: TRBJ2-7
V: TRBV12-3/TRBV12-4
size: few
length: 14
CDR3: CASTPRAAAHEQYF
DNA: TGTGCCAGCACCCCCAGGGCAGCCGCCCACGAGCAGTACTTC

D: NA
J: TRBJ2-7
V: TRBV12-3/TRBV12-4
size: few
length: 13
CDR3: CASSFGGSDGQYF
DNA: TGTGCCAGCAGTTTTGGGGGTTCCGATGGGCAGTACTTC

D: NA
J: TRBJ2-7
V: TRBV5-1
size: NA
length: 14
CDR3: CASSLVQPPYEQYF
DNA: TGCGCCAGCAGCTTGGTACAGCCTCCCTACGAGCAGTACTTC

D: TRBD2
J: TRBJ2-7
V: TRBV29-1
size: few
length: 13
CDR3: CSVGASGNYEQYF
DNA: TGCAGCGTTGGGGCTAGCGGGAACTACGAGCAGTACTTC

D: TRBD1
J: TRBJ1-2
V: TRBV5-1
size: many
length: 14
CDR3: CASSLAGTDYGYTF
DNA: TGCGCCAGCAGCTTGGCCGGGACAGACTATGGCTACACCTTC

D: NA
J: TRBJ2-3
V: TRBV7-9
size: NA
length: 15
CDR3: CASSPPGTTTDTQYF
DNA: TGTGCCAGCAGCCCCCCCGGGACGACCACAGATACGCAGTATTTT

D: NA
J: TRBJ1-3
V: TRBV20-1
size: few
length: 16
CDR3: CSARDLGSGSGNTIYF
DNA: TGCAGTGCTAGAGATCTAGGGTCAGGATCTGGAAACACCATATATTTT

D: NA
J: TRBJ2-5
V: TRBV20-1
size: many
length: 14
CDR3: CSARGFTRSETQYF
DNA: TGCAGTGCTAGAGGCTTCACTAGATCCGAGACCCAGTACTTC

D: NA
J: TRBJ2-3
V: TRBV29-1
size: many
length: 11
CDR3: CSVLPTDTQYF
DNA: TGCAGCGTTCTTCCTACAGATACGCAGTATTTT

D: TRBD2
J: TRBJ2-1
V: TRBV9
size: NA
length: 16
CDR3: CASSVEAGEPYNEQFF
DNA: TGTGCCAGCAGCGTAGAAGCGGGGGAGCCCTACAATGAGCAGTTCTTC

D: NA
J: TRBJ2-7
V: TRBV4-1
size: NA
length: 14
CDR3: CASSQVPGIYEQYF
DNA: TGCGCCAGCAGCCAAGTACCAGGAATCTACGAGCAGTACTTC

D: TRBD1
J: TRBJ1-2
V: TRBV20-1
size: NA
length: 15
CDR3: CSARDKGQGAYGYTF
DNA: TGCAGTGCTAGAGATAAGGGACAGGGGGCCTATGGCTACACCTTC

D: TRBD2
J: TRBJ2-7
V: TRBV6-1
size: NA
length: 15
CDR3: CASSTGLASGYEQYF
DNA: TGTGCCAGCAGTACCGGACTAGCGTCAGGCTACGAGCAGTACTTC

D: TRBD2
J: TRBJ2-1
V: TRBV5-1
size: few
length: 13
CDR3: CASSLKGGSEQFF
DNA: TGCGCCAGCAGCTTAAAGGGAGGGAGTGAGCAGTTCTTC

D: NA
J: TRBJ1-1
V: TRBV5-6
size: few
length: 15
CDR3: CASSSAMGRGTEAFF
DNA: TGTGCCAGCAGCTCCGCGATGGGAAGGGGCACTGAAGCTTTCTTT

D: NA
J: TRBJ2-2
V: TRBV4-2
size: few
length: 16
CDR3: CASSQEAGRNTGELFF
DNA: TGTGCCAGCAGCCAAGAGGCAGGCCGTAACACCGGGGAGCTGTTTTTT

D: NA
J: TRBJ1-3
V: TRBV12-3/TRBV12-4
size: NA
length: 16
CDR3: CASRSPGNRRTNTIYF
DNA: TGTGCCAGCAGATCACCCGGGAACAGACGTACAAACACCATATATTTT

D: TRBD1
J: TRBJ2-7
V: TRBV20-1
size: few
length: 15
CDR3: CSARDPGQGAAEQYF
DNA: TGCAGTGCTAGAGACCCGGGACAGGGGGCGGCCGAGCAGTACTTC

D: TRBD1
J: TRBJ2-1
V: TRBV13
size: NA
length: 18
CDR3: CASSLGSGQIFSYNEQFF
DNA: TGTGCCAGCAGCTTAGGCTCGGGACAGATATTCTCCTACAATGAGCAGTTCTTC

D: NA
J: TRBJ1-1
V: TRBV20-1
size: few
length: 14
CDR3: CSATHPRGPDEAFF
DNA: TGCAGTGCTACCCACCCCAGGGGTCCCGATGAAGCTTTCTTT

D: NA
J: TRBJ1-1
V: TRBV7-3
size: NA
length: 13
CDR3: CASSSAGGDEAFF
DNA: TGTGCCAGCAGCTCAGCCGGGGGGGATGAAGCTTTCTTT

D: NA
J: TRBJ2-7
V: TRBV20-1
size: many
length: 13
CDR3: CSARGQGDGGQYF
DNA: TGCAGTGCTAGGGGTCAGGGCGACGGCGGGCAGTACTTC